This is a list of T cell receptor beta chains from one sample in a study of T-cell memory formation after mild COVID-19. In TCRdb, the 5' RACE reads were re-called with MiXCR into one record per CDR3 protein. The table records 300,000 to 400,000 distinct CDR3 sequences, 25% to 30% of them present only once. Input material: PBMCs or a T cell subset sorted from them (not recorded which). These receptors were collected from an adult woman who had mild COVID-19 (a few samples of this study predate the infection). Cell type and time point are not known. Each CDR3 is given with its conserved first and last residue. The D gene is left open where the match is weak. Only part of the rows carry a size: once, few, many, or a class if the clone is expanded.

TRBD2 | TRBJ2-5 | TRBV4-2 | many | TGTGCCAGCAGCCAAGATGTGGCGGGACTAGGCCGAGAGACCCAGTACTTC | CASSQDVAGLGRETQYF
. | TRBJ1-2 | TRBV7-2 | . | TGTGCCAGCAGCTTAGCACGTCGCGGATCGGGCGGCTACACCTTC | CASSLARRGSGGYTF
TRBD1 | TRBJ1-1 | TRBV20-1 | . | TGCAGTGCAAACCTTCCAGGGGGCACTGAAGCTTTCTTT | CSANLPGGTEAFF
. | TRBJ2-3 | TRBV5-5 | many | TGTGCCAGCAGCTTGGAGGGTTCAGATACGCAGTATTTT | CASSLEGSDTQYF
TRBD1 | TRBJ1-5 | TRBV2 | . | TGTGCCAGCAGTGAATGGGCCCGACAGGGAACTCAGCCCCAGCATTTT | CASSEWARQGTQPQHF
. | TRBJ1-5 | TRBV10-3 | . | TGTGCCATCGCGGAAAGGAGCAATCAGCCCCAGCATTTT | CAIAERSNQPQHF
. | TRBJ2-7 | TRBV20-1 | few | TGCAGTGCTAGGAGCTTGGCGGGTGGGGCCTACGAGCAGTACTTC | CSARSLAGGAYEQYF
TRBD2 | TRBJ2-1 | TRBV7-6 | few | TGTGCCAGCAGCTCCGGGACTAGCTTTGGTTACAATGAGCAGTTCTTC | CASSSGTSFGYNEQFF
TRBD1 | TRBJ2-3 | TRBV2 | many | TGTGCCGTGACGGGGGACAGGGAGTGGGATACGCAGTATTTT | CAVTGDREWDTQYF
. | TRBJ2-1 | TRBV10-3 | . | TGTGCCATTGCAATAATGGAAGAGCAGTTCTTC | CAIAIMEEQFF
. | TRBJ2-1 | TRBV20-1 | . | TGCAGTGCTAGAGATCAGATGAGGGTTAGAGGCTACAATGAGCAGTTCTTC | CSARDQMRVRGYNEQFF
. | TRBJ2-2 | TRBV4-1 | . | TGCGCCAGCAGCCAAGATGGGGGAGCCGGGGAGCTGTTTTTT | CASSQDGGAGELFF
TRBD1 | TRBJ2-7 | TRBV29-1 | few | TGCAGCGTTGAGGAGACAGGGGGTAGTTACGAGCAGTACTTC | CSVEETGGSYEQYF
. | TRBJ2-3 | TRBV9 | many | TGTGCCAGCAGCGTAGGGGTGACGAGCACAGATACGCAGTATTTT | CASSVGVTSTDTQYF
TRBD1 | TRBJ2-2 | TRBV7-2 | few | TGTGCCAGCAGCTTAGTAGGACAGGGGGCGAACACCGGGGAGCTGTTTTTT | CASSLVGQGANTGELFF
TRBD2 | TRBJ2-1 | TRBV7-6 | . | TGTGCCAGCAGCCCGGAGAGCGGGGACAATGAGCAGTTCTTC | CASSPESGDNEQFF
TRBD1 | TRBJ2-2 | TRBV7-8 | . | TGTGCCAGCAGCTTAGCAGACAGGGAAGGGGAGCTGTTTTTT | CASSLADREGELFF
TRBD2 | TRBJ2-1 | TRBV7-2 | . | TGTGCCAGCAGCTTAGGGGGTAGCGGGAGGGCGGAGCAGTTCTTC | CASSLGGSGRAEQFF
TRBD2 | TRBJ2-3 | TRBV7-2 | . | TGTGCCAGCAGCCCCCGGACTAGCGGGAGTATTCAAGATACGCAGTATTTT | CASSPRTSGSIQDTQYF
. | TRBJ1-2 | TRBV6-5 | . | TGTGCCAGCAGTTTACGCCAGGAGGGAGGCTATGGCTACACCTTC | CASSLRQEGGYGYTF
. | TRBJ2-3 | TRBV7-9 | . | TGTGCCAGCAGCTTAGGCGAGGCCAGCACAGATACGCAGTATTTT | CASSLGEASTDTQYF
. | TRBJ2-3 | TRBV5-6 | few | TGTGCCAGCAGCTTGGTTGAACTCAATACGCAGTATTTT | CASSLVELNTQYF
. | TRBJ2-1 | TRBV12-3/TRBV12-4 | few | TGTGCCAGCAGTTTAGTGATATCTAACAATGAGCAGTTCTTC | CASSLVISNNEQFF
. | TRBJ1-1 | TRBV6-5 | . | TGTGCCAGCAGTTACGGGCAGACCTATGAAGCTTTCTTT | CASSYGQTYEAFF
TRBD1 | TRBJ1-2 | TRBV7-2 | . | TGTGCCAGCAGTCGCGACAGGGCGGACCACTATGGCTACACCTTC | CASSRDRADHYGYTF
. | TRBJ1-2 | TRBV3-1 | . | TGTGCCAGCAGCCAAGATTCAGGGAACGGCTACACCTTC | CASSQDSGNGYTF
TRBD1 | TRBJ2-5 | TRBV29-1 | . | TGCAGCGTTGAAGACCCCCAATCGACAGACAGGGGTGAGACCCAGTACTTC | CSVEDPQSTDRGETQYF
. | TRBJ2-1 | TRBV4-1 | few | TGCGCCAGCAGCCAAGAGGCGTGGGGGACGGATTCCTACAATGAGCAGTTCTTC | CASSQEAWGTDSYNEQFF
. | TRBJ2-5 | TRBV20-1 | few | TGCAGTGCTAAGGACTGGCTCCAAGAGACCCAGTACTTC | CSAKDWLQETQYF
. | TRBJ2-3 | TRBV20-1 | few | TGCAGTGCCGGACAAGAAAACGTAGGGGATACGCAGTATTTT | CSAGQENVGDTQYF
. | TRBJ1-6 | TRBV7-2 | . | TGTGCCAGCAGCTTAGCTTTTTCCTCCTATAATTCACCCCTCCACTTT | CASSLAFSSYNSPLHF
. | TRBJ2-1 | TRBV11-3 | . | TGTGCCAGCAGCTTAGGACGGGAGTGGAACAATGAGCAGTTCTTC | CASSLGREWNNEQFF
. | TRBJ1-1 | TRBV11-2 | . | TGTGCCAGCAGCCCATCGGACATCCTACCAGTGAACACTGAAGCTTTCTTT | CASSPSDILPVNTEAFF
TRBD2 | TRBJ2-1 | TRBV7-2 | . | TGTGCCAGCAGCCGGACTAGCGGGAGGTTCAATGAGCAGTTCTTC | CASSRTSGRFNEQFF
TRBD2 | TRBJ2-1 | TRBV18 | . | TGTGCCAGCTCACCGCCAGGGAGGGCCTACAATGAGCAGTTCTTC | CASSPPGRAYNEQFF
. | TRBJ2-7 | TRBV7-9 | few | TGTGCCAGCAGCCCCCTTTACTCCTACGAGCAGTACTTC | CASSPLYSYEQYF
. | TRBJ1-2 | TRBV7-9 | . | TGTGCCAGCAGCCCCGCCGTTGCCACAGCTAACTATGGCTACACCTTC | CASSPAVATANYGYTF
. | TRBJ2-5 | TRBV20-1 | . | TGCAGTGCTGACCCCCGGGACAAGGGAAGGACCCAGTACTTC | CSADPRDKGRTQYF
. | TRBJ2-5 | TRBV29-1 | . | TGCAGCGTTGGTAAGGGAGAGACCCAGTACTTC | CSVGKGETQYF
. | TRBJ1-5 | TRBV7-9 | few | TGTGCCAGCACCCACGACTCTGCTCAGCCCCAGCATTTT | CASTHDSAQPQHF
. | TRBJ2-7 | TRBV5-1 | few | TGCGCCAGCAGCTTCGCGAATCAAATCGACGAGCAGTACTTC | CASSFANQIDEQYF
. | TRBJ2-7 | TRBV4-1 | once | TGCGCCAGCAGCCAGACAGCGGGCTCCTACGAGCAGTACTTC | CASSQTAGSYEQYF
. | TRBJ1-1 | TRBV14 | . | TGTGCCAGCAGCTCTCAAGGGGTCACTGAAGCTTTCTTT | CASSSQGVTEAFF
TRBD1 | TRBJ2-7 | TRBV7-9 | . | TGTGCCAGCAGCTTAGTGGGGACAGGAGCCTACGAGCAGTACTTC | CASSLVGTGAYEQYF
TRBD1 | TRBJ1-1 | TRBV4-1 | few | TGCGCCAGCAGCCCACTCCCCGGGACAGAGAACACTGAAGCTTTCTTT | CASSPLPGTENTEAFF
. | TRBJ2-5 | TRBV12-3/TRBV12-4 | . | TGTGCCAGCAGTTTTTCCGGCGGAGAGACCCAGTACTTC | CASSFSGGETQYF
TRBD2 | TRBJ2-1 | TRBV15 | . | TGTGCTCCGGGGACTAGCGGGAGCGAGAGCTCCTACAATGAGCAGTTCTTC | CAPGTSGSESSYNEQFF
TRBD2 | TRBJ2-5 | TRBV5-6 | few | TGTGCCAGCAGCTTGGCTTGGACTAGCGGCCAAGAGACCCAGTACTTC | CASSLAWTSGQETQYF
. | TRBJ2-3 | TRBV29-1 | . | TGCAGCGTTGACGCCGGGATTTACACAGATACGCAGTATTTT | CSVDAGIYTDTQYF
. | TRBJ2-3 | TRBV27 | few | TGTGCCAGCAGTTTAACACAGGGGAGGAGAGATACGCAGTATTTT | CASSLTQGRRDTQYF
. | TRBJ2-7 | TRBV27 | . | TGTGCCAGCAGTCTTTCGACGGGGGGCGGCTACGAGCAGTACTTC | CASSLSTGGGYEQYF
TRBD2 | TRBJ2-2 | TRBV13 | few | TGTGCCAGCAGCTTAACGGCGGGAGGTAGCGGGGAGCTGTTTTTT | CASSLTAGGSGELFF
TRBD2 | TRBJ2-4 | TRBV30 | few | TGTGCCTTGAGCCCCACCGGCGGGAGGGCCTATCCTACCAAAAACATTCAGTACTTC | CALSPTGGRAYPTKNIQYF
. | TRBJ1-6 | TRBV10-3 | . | TGTGCCATCAGTGGGACAGAAAATTCACCCCTCCACTTT | CAISGTENSPLHF
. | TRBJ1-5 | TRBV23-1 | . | TGCGCCAGCAGTCCCCCCATGTGGTCGAGGCAGCCCCAGCATTTT | CASSPPMWSRQPQHF